The clone carrying this T cell receptor beta chain was seen only a few times. The recovered donors of Cohort 3 showed two negative PCRs, clearance, or symptom resolution. The data stem from a study of blood T cell repertoires in COVID-19. Study-level background: Sample material is recorded as cDNA or gDNA derived from T cells, B-cell-depleted T cells, or PBMCs.

Germline CDR1 and CDR2: SGHRS and YFSETQ. The V gene end was trimmed by 4 bases and the J gene end by 4 bases; junction bases not matched to a gene: 5. The CDR3 length is 15 residues. Per the original data handling: Reference gene primer amplification in the assay estimated nucleated cell counts. Using immunoSEQ multiplex PCR, the repertoire was profiled, and TCRdb retains in-frame clones only, with some absent. That table supplies the V and J calls and clone size; D and trimming were determined from the DNA. The table shows about 400,000 clones, with 87% occurring only once. The sequence was collected from a woman in her twenties or thirties who had recovered from COVID-19. The chain recombines TRBV5-1 with TRBJ1-3; 10 positions match TRBD1. The sample consisted of PBMCs or T cells enriched from blood (not recorded which). The CDR3 sequence is CASSRGTGEGNTIYF. CDR3 nucleotide sequence: TGCGCCAGCAGCCGTGGGACAGGGGAGGGAAACACCATATATTTT.